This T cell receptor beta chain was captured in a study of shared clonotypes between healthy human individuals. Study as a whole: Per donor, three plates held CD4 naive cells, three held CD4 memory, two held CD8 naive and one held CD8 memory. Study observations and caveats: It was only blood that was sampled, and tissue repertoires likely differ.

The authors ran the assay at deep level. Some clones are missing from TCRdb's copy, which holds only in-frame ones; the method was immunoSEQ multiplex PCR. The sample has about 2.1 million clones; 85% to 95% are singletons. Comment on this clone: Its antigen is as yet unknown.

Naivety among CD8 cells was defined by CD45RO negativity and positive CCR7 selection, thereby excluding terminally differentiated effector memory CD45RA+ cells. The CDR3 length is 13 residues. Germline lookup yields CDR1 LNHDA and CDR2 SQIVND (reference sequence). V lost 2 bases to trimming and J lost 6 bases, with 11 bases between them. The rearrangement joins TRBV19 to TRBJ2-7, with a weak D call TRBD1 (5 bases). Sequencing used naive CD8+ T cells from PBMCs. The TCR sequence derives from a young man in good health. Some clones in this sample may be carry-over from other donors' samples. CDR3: CASSIRRVGEQYF. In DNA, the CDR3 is TGTGCCAGTAGTATACGCAGGGTGGGCGAGCAGTACTTC.